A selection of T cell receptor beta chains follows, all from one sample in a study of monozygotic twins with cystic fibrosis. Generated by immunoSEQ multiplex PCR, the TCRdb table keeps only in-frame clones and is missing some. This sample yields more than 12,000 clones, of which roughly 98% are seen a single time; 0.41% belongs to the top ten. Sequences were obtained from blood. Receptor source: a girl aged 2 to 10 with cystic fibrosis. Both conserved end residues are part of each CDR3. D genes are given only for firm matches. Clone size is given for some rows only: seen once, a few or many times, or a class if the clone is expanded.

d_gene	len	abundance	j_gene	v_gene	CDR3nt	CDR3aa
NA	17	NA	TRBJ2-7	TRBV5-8	TGTGCCAGCAGCCAACTCTGGGGAGGGGGTTACTCCTACGAGCAGTACTTC	CASSQLWGGGYSYEQYF
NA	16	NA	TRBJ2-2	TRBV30	TGTGCCTGGAGTTTGCGAGCGTCCCTTCGGACCGGGGAGCTGTTTTTT	CAWSLRASLRTGELFF
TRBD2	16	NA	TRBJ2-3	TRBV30	TGTGCCTGGAGTGCGGGACTAGCGGGAGGGGGAGATACGCAGTATTTT	CAWSAGLAGGGDTQYF
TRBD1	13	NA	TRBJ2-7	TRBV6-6	TGTGCCAGCAGGGGACAGGGGTCGAACGAGCAGTACTTC	CASRGQGSNEQYF
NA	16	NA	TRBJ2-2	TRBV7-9	TGTGCCAGCAGCCCGAGGACTGGAGTGTACACCGGGGAGCTGTTTTTT	CASSPRTGVYTGELFF
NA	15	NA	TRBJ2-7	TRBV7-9	TGTGCCAGCAGCTTAGTGCGGCAGGGTTTCGACGAGCAGTACTTC	CASSLVRQGFDEQYF
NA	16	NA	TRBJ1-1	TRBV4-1	TGCGCCAGCAGCCAAGACAACCGGGACATTTTGACCGAAGCTTTCTTT	CASSQDNRDILTEAFF
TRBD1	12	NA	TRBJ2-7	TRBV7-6	TGTGCCAGCAGGGACAGGGGAGACGAGCAGTACTTC	CASRDRGDEQYF
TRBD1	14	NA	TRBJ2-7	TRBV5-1	TGCGCCAGCAGCGAGAGGACAGGGTATAACGAGCAGTACTTC	CASSERTGYNEQYF
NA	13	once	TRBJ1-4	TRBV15	TGTGCCACCAGCAGAGATCAGGAGGAAAAACTGTTTTTT	CATSRDQEEKLFF
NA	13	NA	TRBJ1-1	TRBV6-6	TGTGCCAGCAGTCCGTGGGGGGGCACTGAAGCTTTCTTT	CASSPWGGTEAFF
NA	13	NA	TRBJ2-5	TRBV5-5	TGTGCCAGCAGCAACTGGGACCAAGAGACCCAGTACTTC	CASSNWDQETQYF
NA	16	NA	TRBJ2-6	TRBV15	TGTGCCACCAGCAGAGATGGGGCCTCTGGGGCCAACGTCCTGACTTTC	CATSRDGASGANVLTF
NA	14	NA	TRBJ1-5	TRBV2	TGTGCCAGCGAAAGGAGGGTTAGCAATCAGCCCCAGCATTTT	CASERRVSNQPQHF
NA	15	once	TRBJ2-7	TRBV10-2	TGCGCCAGCAGTCCGACGGAATTGAGCTCCTACGAGCAGTACTTC	CASSPTELSSYEQYF
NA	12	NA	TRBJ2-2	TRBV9	TGTGCCAGCAGCCCCTTCGGCGGGGAGCTGTTTTTT	CASSPFGGELFF
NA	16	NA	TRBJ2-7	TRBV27	TGTGCCAGCCGCGAAGATAGGGCCTACCTCGGTTACGAGCAGTACTTC	CASREDRAYLGYEQYF
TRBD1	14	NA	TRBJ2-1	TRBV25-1	TGTGCCAGCAGCCTCGGGACAGGGTACAATGAGCAGTTCTTC	CASSLGTGYNEQFF
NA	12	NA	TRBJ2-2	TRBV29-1	TGCAGCGTTGACACCTACACCGGGGAGCTGTTTTTT	CSVDTYTGELFF
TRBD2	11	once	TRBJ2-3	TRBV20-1	TGCAGTGCTACCCCCGCGGGAGCGCAGTATTTT	CSATPAGAQYF
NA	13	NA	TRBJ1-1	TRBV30	TGTGCCTGGAGTTACGGGGGCAACACTGAAGCTTTCTTT	CAWSYGGNTEAFF
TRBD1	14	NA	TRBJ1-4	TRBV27	TGTGCCAGCAGTCTGACAGGGGGGGATGAAAAACTGTTTTTT	CASSLTGGDEKLFF
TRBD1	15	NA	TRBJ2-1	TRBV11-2	TGTGCCAGCAGCCTAACAACAGGGGCCTACAATGAGCAGTTCTTC	CASSLTTGAYNEQFF
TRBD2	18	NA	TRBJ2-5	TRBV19	TGTGCCAGTAGTCGGACCAGTACTAGCGGGCCTTACCAAGAGACCCAGTACTTC	CASSRTSTSGPYQETQYF
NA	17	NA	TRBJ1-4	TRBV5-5	TGTGCCAGCAGCTTGGAAGGTCGGGGACGGATTAATGAAAAACTGTTTTTT	CASSLEGRGRINEKLFF
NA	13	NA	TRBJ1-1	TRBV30	TGTGCCTGGAGTGGACAAGTGAACACTGAAGCTTTCTTT	CAWSGQVNTEAFF
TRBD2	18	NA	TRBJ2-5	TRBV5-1	TGCGCCAGCAGCTTACGCCGGACTAGCGGCGTAGAACAAGAGACCCAGTACTTC	CASSLRRTSGVEQETQYF
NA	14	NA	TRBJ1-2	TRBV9	TGTGCCAGCAGCGCACCGGGACGTCCCTATGGCTACACCTTC	CASSAPGRPYGYTF
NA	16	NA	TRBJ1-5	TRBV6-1	TGTGCCAGCAGTGCCCACCCGGGGCGGACCAATCAGCCCCAGCATTTT	CASSAHPGRTNQPQHF
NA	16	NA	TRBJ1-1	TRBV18	TGTGCCAGCTCACCACCCAACAGGGTGGAGAACACTGAAGCTTTCTTT	CASSPPNRVENTEAFF
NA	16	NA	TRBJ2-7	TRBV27	TGTGCCAGCAGTTTATCGGGGGCCCTAAGCTCCTACGAGCAGTACTTC	CASSLSGALSSYEQYF
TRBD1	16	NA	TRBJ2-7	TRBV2	TGTGCCAGCAGCCCCGACAGGGGGTTCGGCCTTTACGAGCAGTACTTC	CASSPDRGFGLYEQYF
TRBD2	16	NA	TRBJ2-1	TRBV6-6	TGTGCCAGCAGTTACGGGGCTAGCGGGAGGGCTGATGAGCAGTTCTTC	CASSYGASGRADEQFF
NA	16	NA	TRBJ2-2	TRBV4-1	TGCGCCAGCAGCCAAGTCGACCTGGTTGTATACGGGGAGCTGTTTTTT	CASSQVDLVVYGELFF
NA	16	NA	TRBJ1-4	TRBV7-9	TGTGCCAGCAGCCGCCGTGGTGGAGCAACTAATGAAAAACTGTTTTTT	CASSRRGGATNEKLFF
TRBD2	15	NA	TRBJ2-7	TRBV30	TGTGCCTGGAGTGGAGGGACTAGCGGGGCCTACGAGCAGTACTTC	CAWSGGTSGAYEQYF
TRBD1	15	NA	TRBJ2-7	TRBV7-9	TGTGCCAGCAGCCCCGACAGGGGAGGTGATACAGAGCAGTACTTC	CASSPDRGGDTEQYF
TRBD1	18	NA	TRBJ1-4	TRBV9	TGTGCCAGCAGCGTAGGGATCGGAGGGGGACAGTATAATGAAAAACTGTTTTTT	CASSVGIGGGQYNEKLFF
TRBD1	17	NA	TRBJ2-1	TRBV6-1	TGTGCCAGCAGTGCACGATCGGGGACAGGGGAGGCCAATGAGCAGTTCTTC	CASSARSGTGEANEQFF
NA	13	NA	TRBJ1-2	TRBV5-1	TGCGCCAGCAGCTTGGAGGGGAACTATGGCTACACCTTC	CASSLEGNYGYTF
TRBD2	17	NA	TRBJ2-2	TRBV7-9	TGTGCCAGCAGCCCCCGGGCTAGCGGGAGAAACACCGGGGAGCTGTTTTTT	CASSPRASGRNTGELFF
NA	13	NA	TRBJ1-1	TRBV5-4	TGTGCCAGCAGCTTGGGGGGTCCCACTGAAGCTTTCTTT	CASSLGGPTEAFF
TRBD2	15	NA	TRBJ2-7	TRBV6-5	TGTGCCAGCAGTTCCCGACTAGCGGGAGGCTACGAGCAGTACTTC	CASSSRLAGGYEQYF
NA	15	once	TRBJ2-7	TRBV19	TGTGCCAGTAGCACGCCGGGGCCTACCTCCTACGAGCAGTACTTC	CASSTPGPTSYEQYF
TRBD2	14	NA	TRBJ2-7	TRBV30	TGTGCCTGGAGTCACGGCGGGGGTTTGGGCGAGCAGTACTTC	CAWSHGGGLGEQYF
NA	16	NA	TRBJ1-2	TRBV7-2	TGTGCCAGCAGCCTTAGGCCTCGCGGCAGGAACTATGGCTACACCTTC	CASSLRPRGRNYGYTF
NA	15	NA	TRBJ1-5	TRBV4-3	TGCGCCAGCAGCCAAGAAAGGGTGAGCAATCAGCCCCAGCATTTT	CASSQERVSNQPQHF
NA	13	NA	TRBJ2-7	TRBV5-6	TGTGCCAGCAGCTGGGACTCCTCCTACGAGCAGTACTTC	CASSWDSSYEQYF
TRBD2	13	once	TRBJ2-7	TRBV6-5	TGTGCCAGCAGACTAGCGGGAGTATACGAGCAGTACTTC	CASRLAGVYEQYF
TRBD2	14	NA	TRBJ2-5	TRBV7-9	TGTGCCAGCAGCCCTAATAGCGGGGGGGAGACCCAGTACTTC	CASSPNSGGETQYF
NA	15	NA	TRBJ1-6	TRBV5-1	TGCGCCAGCAGGGCTCAGGGAACCTATAATTCACCCCTCCACTTT	CASRAQGTYNSPLHF
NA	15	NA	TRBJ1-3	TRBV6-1	TGTGCCAGTGCGGACGGTGATACCTCTGGAAACACCATATATTTT	CASADGDTSGNTIYF
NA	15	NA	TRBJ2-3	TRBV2	TGTGCCAGCAGACGCCAGGGTCCTAGCACAGATACGCAGTATTTT	CASRRQGPSTDTQYF
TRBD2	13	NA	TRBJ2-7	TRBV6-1	TGTGCCAGCAGACGGGAGGCAACCTACGAGCAGTACTTC	CASRREATYEQYF
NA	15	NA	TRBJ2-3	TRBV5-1	TGCGCCAGCAGCTTGGGCGGAGTGGGCACAGATACGCAGTATTTT	CASSLGGVGTDTQYF
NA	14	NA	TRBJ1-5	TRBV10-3	TGTGCCATCAGTGAGACCTTCAGAGTCCAGCCCCAGCATTTT	CAISETFRVQPQHF
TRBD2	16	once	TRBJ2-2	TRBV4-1	TGCGCCAGCAGCCAACTACTAGCGGGAGGAGCCGGGGAGCTGTTTTTT	CASSQLLAGGAGELFF
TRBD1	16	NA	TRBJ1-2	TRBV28	TGTGCCAGCAGTTTACAAGTCGGCAGGGGGGTATATGGCTACACCTTC	CASSLQVGRGVYGYTF
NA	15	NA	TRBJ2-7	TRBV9	TGTGCCAGCAGCGTAGTGTGGGGGCCCCTCCACGAGCAGTACTTC	CASSVVWGPLHEQYF